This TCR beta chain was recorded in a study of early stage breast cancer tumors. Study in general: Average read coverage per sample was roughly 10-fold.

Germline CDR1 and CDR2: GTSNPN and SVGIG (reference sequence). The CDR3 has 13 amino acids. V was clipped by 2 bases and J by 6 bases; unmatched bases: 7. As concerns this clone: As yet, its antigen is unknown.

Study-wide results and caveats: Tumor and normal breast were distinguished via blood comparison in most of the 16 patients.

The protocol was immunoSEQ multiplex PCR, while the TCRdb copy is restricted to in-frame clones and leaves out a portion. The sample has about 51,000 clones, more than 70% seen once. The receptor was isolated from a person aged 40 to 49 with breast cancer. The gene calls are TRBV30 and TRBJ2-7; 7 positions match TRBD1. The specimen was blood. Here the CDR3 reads CAWSKGRGREQYF. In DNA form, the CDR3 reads TGTGCCTGGAGTAAAGGAAGGGGGCGCGAGCAGTACTTC.